This T cell receptor (beta chain) was documented in a study of T cells after yellow fever vaccination. Study-level points and caveats: Post-booster samples contained most primary-vaccination clones (approximately 96% CD4, about 90% CD8).

There are many counts of this clonotype. Its antigen remains unidentified. TCRdb re-called the 5' RACE reads with MiXCR, one entry per CDR3 protein. Of 300,000 to 350,000 distinct CDR3 sequences listed, under 5% were seen once; the top ten hold less than 25%. The trim removed 4 bases at V and 6 bases at J, leaving 6 bases unmatched. The CDR3 covers 13 residues. CDR1 is SEHNR and CDR2 is FQNEAQ in the germline V gene (reference sequence). The chain recombines TRBV7-9 with TRBJ2-7, with TRBD2 matching over 7 bases. Here the sequenced sample was PBMCs, taken 5 days after the yellow fever booster vaccination. The receptor's source is a man between 18 and 29 years old who received the YFV17D yellow fever vaccine. CDR3 coding DNA: TGTGCCAGCAGCTCTACGGGGGGTGGCGAGCAGTACTTC. Amino acids: CASSSTGGGEQYF.